This record concerns one T cell receptor beta chain sequence. The junction shows a germline mismatch at one end, possibly a read error. These data belong to a study of cytomegalovirus exposure and HLA in healthy donors. The assay was immunoSEQ multiplex PCR, and TCRdb's table has in-frame clones only and misses some. The repertoire holds roughly 50,000 clones, with 93% as singletons. Germline V gene sequence: CDR1 SGHTA, CDR2 FQGNSA. The CDR3 totals 15 residues. The sequencing input was PBMCs. The TCR was taken from a woman between 18 and 29 years old in good health and CMV-seropositive. The V call is TRBV7-2, the J call TRBJ2-2; TRBD2 matches at 10 bases. CDR3 loop: CASSYSGGNAGELFF. CDR3 sequence (DNA): TGTGCCAGCAGCTATAGCGGGGGGAACGCCGGGGAGCTGTTTTTT. The whole variable domain, remainder taken from reference TRBV7-2 and TRBJ2-2, is GAGVSQSPSNKVTEKGKDVELRCDPISGHTALYWYRQSLGQGLEFLIYFQGNSAPDKSGLPSDRFSAERTGGSVSTLTIQRTQQEDSAVYLCASSYSGGNAGELFFGEGSRLTVL.